Below, 7 T cell receptor delta chains from the same sample are listed, as sequenced in a study of Vδ1+ human thymocytes (dated 2018 in TCRdb). The research as a whole found: Unlike the oligoclonal repertoires in peripheral blood, the thymic TRG and TRD repertoires appeared highly polyclonal, with Gaussian CDR3 length distributions.

The run used an Illumina MiSeq. RNA was isolated using the RNeasy mini kit, and reverse transcription was performed with Superscript III. Multiplex PCR was used to generate CDR3 amplicons, with pooled V-gene forward primers and a constant-region reverse primer carrying Illumina adaptor overhangs. In TCRdb, clones were called once more from the public reads by CATT, and rows of identical DNA were later combined. The sample includes some 23,000 delta-chain clones, with 25% to 30% observed a single time. The ten largest account for roughly 1.6% of the sample. For these TCRs, the target antigens are not known. Sample: Vdelta1+ gamma-delta thymocytes from the thymus. This sample's cell subset or site label indicates: FACS-sorted CD3+ TCRalphabeta- TCRVdelta1+ TCRVdelta2- thymocytes. Receptor source: a boy under two years old who had congenital heart surgery.

This clone was seen more than once but under ten times. Mismatch with germline at one junction end may stem from a read error. The identical CDR3 is also encoded by other nucleotide sequences in the sample. The chain links TRDV1 to TRDJ1; 12 bases are shared with TRDD3. There are 25 residues in the CDR3. CDR1 is TSWWSYY, CDR2 QGS, per germline. The CDR3 protein is CALGELQPPWLPVLGDTRYTDKLIF. CDR3 bases: TGTGCTCTTGGGGAACTGCAGCCTCCCTGGCTTCCGGTACTGGGGGATACCAGGTACACCGATAAGCTCATCTTT.

This clone has just a few counts. The chain carries TRDV1 and TRDJ1, with 8 positions matching TRDD3. Trimming at V came to 5 bases and at J to 1 base, leaving 24 bases not matched to a gene. The CDR3 consists of 21 residues. The germline gives CDR1 TSWWSYY, CDR2 QGS. The DNA of the CDR3 is TGTGCTCTTGGGTTGCCTCCTACGTACTGGGGGGCTTATGAGGGCACCGATAAACTCATCTTT. It yields the protein CALGLPPTYWGAYEGTDKLIF.

Points on this clone: The junction departs from germline at one end; a sequencing error may be responsible. The chain has TRDV1 and TRDJ1, with 12 bases aligning to TRDD3. The CDR3 spans 25 residues. Germline CDR1 reads TSWWSYY; CDR2 reads QGS. CDR3 in amino acids: CALGVGLRPVPYEKTGGYNTDKPIF. CDR3 bases: TGTGCTCTTGGGGTCGGCTTGCGGCCCGTTCCCTACGAAAAGACTGGGGGATACAACACCGATAAACCCATCTTT.

The table lists this clone with many counts. The same CDR3 can be traced to other DNA sequences in this sample. This chain joins TRDV1 and TRDJ1, with 11 nucleotides matching TRDD3. The CDR3 is made up of 22 amino acids. V dropped 0 bases and J dropped 5; count of bases not matched to a gene: 23. Germline loops: CDR1 TSWWSYY, CDR2 QGS. The CDR3 DNA sequence: TGTGCTCTTGGGGAACTAGGGGCCTTCGGACCCTCGTACTGGGGGATAGAAGATAAACTCATCTTT. Its translation is CALGELGAFGPSYWGIEDKLIF.

This clone showed up just a few times. This chain joins TRDV1 and TRDJ1; 7 nucleotides match TRDD3. This CDR3 has 24 residues. Trimming removed 1 base from V and 0 bases from J; junction bases left unmatched: 29. The germline V gene has CDR1 TSWWSYY and CDR2 QGS. The CDR3 sequence is CALGERCAPLPSEWWGKYTDKLIF. As DNA, the CDR3 is TGTGCTCTTGGGGAACGGTGTGCCCCGCTACCTTCTGAATGGTGGGGGAAGTACACCGATAAACTCATCTTT.

The rearrangement joins TRDV1 to TRDJ1, with D unresolved. CDR1 TSWWSYY and CDR2 QGS come from the germline V gene. Trimming pared 0 bases from V and 3 bases from J, leaving 26 bases between. This CDR3 region has 20 residues. The CDR3 sequence: CALGELKRGASAYSADKLIF. The CDR3 DNA is TGTGCTCTTGGGGAACTAAAAAGGGGTGCCTCGGCGTATTCCGCCGATAAACTCATCTTT.

This clone was seen only a few times. The chain links TRDV1 to TRDJ1; D possibly uses TRDD2 or TRDD3 (7 bases each). The CDR3 is made up of 19 amino acids. V lost 4 bases and J 3 bases, leaving 27 bases between the germline ends. Germline-derived CDR1 and CDR2 are TSWWSYY and QGS. The CDR3 DNA is TGTGCTCTTGGGGCCCCTTCCTTGCGGGGGATTCGGTCCGCCGATAAACTCATCTTT. Its protein is CALGAPSLRGIRSADKLIF.